A selection of T cell receptor beta chains follows, all from one sample in a study of cytomegalovirus exposure and HLA in healthy donors. The data were produced by immunoSEQ multiplex PCR, yet TCRdb's version contains in-frame clones alone and is incomplete. The table has more than 95,000 clones, about a tenth seen once; the top ten hold 5.5% to 7.5%. The sequenced sample was PBMCs. The receptors derive from a man aged 35-49 years in good health and CMV-seropositive. Each CDR3 is given with its conserved first and last residue. Fields, in order: clone size, V gene, D gene, J gene, CDR3 protein, CDR3 DNA. A D gene is named only where the DNA matches it firmly. Some rows have no size entry. The others give once, few or many, or a class for an expanded clone.

clone_size: NA
v_call: TRBV6-5
d_call: NA
j_call: TRBJ2-7
cdr3_aa: CASTRRPGYEQYF
cdr3_nt: TGTGCCAGCACAAGGCGGCCCGGGTACGAGCAGTACTTC

clone_size: NA
v_call: TRBV15
d_call: TRBD2
j_call: TRBJ2-7
cdr3_aa: CATSRLALAGAFYEQYF
cdr3_nt: TGTGCCACCAGCAGATTAGCGCTAGCGGGAGCATTCTACGAGCAGTACTTC

clone_size: NA
v_call: TRBV6-6
d_call: TRBD2
j_call: TRBJ2-1
cdr3_aa: CASSQTSGSGFF
cdr3_nt: TGTGCCAGCAGTCAGACTAGCGGGAGTGGGTTCTTC

clone_size: few
v_call: TRBV5-4
d_call: TRBD1
j_call: TRBJ2-5
cdr3_aa: CASSLVGQDLRGQYF
cdr3_nt: TGTGCCAGCAGCTTGGTGGGACAGGATCTGCGAGGCCAGTACTTC

clone_size: NA
v_call: TRBV14
d_call: NA
j_call: TRBJ2-2
cdr3_aa: CASSLSWSVGELFF
cdr3_nt: TGTGCCAGCAGCCTCTCCTGGAGTGTCGGGGAGCTGTTTTTT

clone_size: NA
v_call: TRBV6-5
d_call: NA
j_call: TRBJ1-2
cdr3_aa: CASSYSLSEGNYGYTF
cdr3_nt: TGTGCCAGCAGTTACTCTCTTTCGGAGGGGAACTATGGCTACACCTTC

clone_size: NA
v_call: TRBV19
d_call: TRBD2
j_call: TRBJ2-3
cdr3_aa: CASRRLAVDGDTQYF
cdr3_nt: TGTGCCAGTCGGAGACTAGCGGTGGATGGAGATACGCAGTATTTT

clone_size: few
v_call: TRBV7-8
d_call: NA
j_call: TRBJ1-5
cdr3_aa: CASSLVAWELNSNQPQHF
cdr3_nt: TGTGCCAGCAGCTTAGTAGCCTGGGAGCTCAATAGCAATCAGCCCCAGCATTTT

clone_size: few
v_call: TRBV18
d_call: NA
j_call: TRBJ2-7
cdr3_aa: CASSPTDTYEQYF
cdr3_nt: TGTGCCAGCTCACCAACAGATACCTACGAGCAGTACTTC

clone_size: NA
v_call: TRBV28
d_call: NA
j_call: TRBJ2-7
cdr3_aa: CASSSPGLLDEQYF
cdr3_nt: TGTGCCAGCAGTTCACCGGGTCTTTTGGACGAGCAGTACTTC

clone_size: NA
v_call: TRBV9
d_call: TRBD1
j_call: TRBJ2-7
cdr3_aa: CASSSRDRDSYEQYF
cdr3_nt: TGTGCCAGCAGCTCCCGGGACAGGGACTCCTACGAGCAGTACTTC

clone_size: NA
v_call: TRBV27
d_call: TRBD2
j_call: TRBJ2-1
cdr3_aa: CASSSGTSGRGEQFF
cdr3_nt: TGTGCCAGCAGTTCCGGGACTAGCGGGAGGGGTGAGCAGTTCTTC

clone_size: few
v_call: TRBV9
d_call: TRBD2
j_call: TRBJ2-1
cdr3_aa: CASSVGQREFEQFF
cdr3_nt: TGTGCCAGCAGCGTTGGCCAGCGGGAGTTTGAGCAGTTCTTC

clone_size: few
v_call: TRBV21-1
d_call: NA
j_call: TRBJ1-2
cdr3_aa: CASSGRTRGAYGYTF
cdr3_nt: TGTGCCAGCAGCGGACGGACTCGGGGAGCCTATGGCTACACCTTC

clone_size: few
v_call: TRBV7-3
d_call: NA
j_call: TRBJ2-2
cdr3_aa: CASSEGEVLRDASTGELFF
cdr3_nt: TGTGCCAGCAGCGAGGGCGAGGTGTTGCGGGACGCCTCCACCGGGGAGCTGTTTTTT

clone_size: NA
v_call: TRBV4-2
d_call: NA
j_call: TRBJ1-2
cdr3_aa: CASSQGLNGGSYGYTF
cdr3_nt: TGTGCCAGCAGCCAAGGACTGAACGGCGGAAGCTATGGCTACACCTTC

clone_size: NA
v_call: TRBV12-5
d_call: TRBD1
j_call: TRBJ2-7
cdr3_aa: CASGLVINTGTENEQYF
cdr3_nt: TGTGCTAGTGGTTTGGTAATTAACACTGGGACAGAGAACGAGCAGTACTTC

clone_size: few
v_call: TRBV5-6
d_call: NA
j_call: TRBJ2-3
cdr3_aa: CASSATSTGDTQYF
cdr3_nt: TGTGCCAGCAGCGCTACTTCTACTGGAGATACGCAGTATTTT

clone_size: few
v_call: TRBV10-3
d_call: NA
j_call: TRBJ1-1
cdr3_aa: CAISESGTGTNTEAFF
cdr3_nt: TGTGCCATCAGTGAGTCGGGAACAGGTACTAACACTGAAGCTTTCTTT

clone_size: NA
v_call: TRBV6-5
d_call: NA
j_call: TRBJ1-1
cdr3_aa: CASSYSRHSSSEAFF
cdr3_nt: TGTGCCAGCAGTTACTCAAGACACTCCTCAAGTGAAGCTTTCTTT

clone_size: NA
v_call: TRBV7-9
d_call: TRBD1
j_call: TRBJ2-7
cdr3_aa: CASSLGDRVREQYF
cdr3_nt: TGTGCCAGCAGCTTAGGAGACAGGGTCCGCGAGCAGTACTTC

clone_size: few
v_call: TRBV27
d_call: NA
j_call: TRBJ1-2
cdr3_aa: CASSLIGVASGGYTF
cdr3_nt: TGTGCCAGCAGTCTCATAGGAGTGGCCTCGGGTGGCTACACCTTC

clone_size: few
v_call: TRBV6-5
d_call: TRBD2
j_call: TRBJ2-1
cdr3_aa: CASTASGLYNEQFF
cdr3_nt: TGTGCCAGCACTGCTAGCGGGTTGTACAATGAGCAGTTCTTC

clone_size: NA
v_call: TRBV5-4
d_call: TRBD2
j_call: TRBJ2-2
cdr3_aa: CASSWALAGTNTGELFF
cdr3_nt: TGTGCCAGCAGCTGGGCCCTAGCGGGAACGAACACCGGGGAGCTGTTTTTT

clone_size: few
v_call: TRBV28
d_call: TRBD1
j_call: TRBJ2-7
cdr3_aa: CATDRGSPYEQYF
cdr3_nt: TGTGCCACCGACAGGGGGAGTCCCTACGAGCAGTACTTC

clone_size: few
v_call: TRBV13
d_call: NA
j_call: TRBJ1-2
cdr3_aa: CASSPRDNYGYTF
cdr3_nt: TGTGCCAGCAGCCCCAGGGATAACTATGGCTACACCTTC

clone_size: few
v_call: TRBV6-1
d_call: TRBD2
j_call: TRBJ2-7
cdr3_aa: CASSGGTMSSYEQYF
cdr3_nt: TGTGCCAGCAGTGGGGGGACTATGAGCTCCTACGAGCAGTACTTC

clone_size: NA
v_call: TRBV29-1
d_call: NA
j_call: TRBJ1-4
cdr3_aa: CSVLTDQNEKLFF
cdr3_nt: TGCAGCGTCCTGACAGATCAAAATGAAAAACTGTTTTTT

clone_size: few
v_call: TRBV13
d_call: NA
j_call: TRBJ2-3
cdr3_aa: CASSLGRRPNQDF
cdr3_nt: TGTGCCAGCAGCTTAGGTAGGAGGCCAAACCAGGATTTT

clone_size: NA
v_call: TRBV28
d_call: TRBD2
j_call: TRBJ2-7
cdr3_aa: CASSSDSLAGVPYEQYF
cdr3_nt: TGTGCCAGCAGTTCCGATTCACTAGCGGGAGTCCCCTACGAGCAGTACTTC

clone_size: NA
v_call: TRBV5-1
d_call: TRBD1
j_call: TRBJ2-5
cdr3_aa: CASSLGGTGAQETQYF
cdr3_nt: TGCGCCAGCAGCTTGGGGGGGACAGGGGCCCAAGAGACCCAGTACTTC

clone_size: NA
v_call: TRBV2
d_call: TRBD1
j_call: TRBJ2-1
cdr3_aa: CASRPGQGDEQFF
cdr3_nt: TGTGCCAGCAGGCCGGGACAGGGGGATGAGCAGTTCTTC

clone_size: NA
v_call: TRBV7-8
d_call: NA
j_call: TRBJ2-1
cdr3_aa: CASSSRWTGNEQFF
cdr3_nt: TGTGCCAGCAGCTCCAGGTGGACGGGGAATGAGCAGTTCTTC

clone_size: NA
v_call: TRBV14
d_call: NA
j_call: TRBJ1-2
cdr3_aa: CASSRLTGVGYGYTF
cdr3_nt: TGTGCCAGCAGCCGTTTAACAGGTGTTGGCTATGGCTACACCTTC

clone_size: few
v_call: TRBV7-3
d_call: TRBD2
j_call: TRBJ2-5
cdr3_aa: CASSLVKAGVETQYF
cdr3_nt: TGTGCCAGCAGCCTCGTGAAAGCGGGAGTTGAGACCCAGTACTTC

clone_size: once
v_call: TRBV29-1
d_call: NA
j_call: TRBJ2-1
cdr3_aa: CSVAGTKAPRSYNEQFF
cdr3_nt: TGCAGCGTTGCCGGGACAAAGGCCCCGAGATCCTACAATGAGCAGTTCTTC

clone_size: few
v_call: TRBV19
d_call: TRBD1
j_call: TRBJ1-2
cdr3_aa: CASSPAGTGGFKTNYGYTF
cdr3_nt: TGTGCCAGTAGTCCCGCCGGGACAGGGGGGTTCAAGACTAACTATGGCTACACCTTC

clone_size: few
v_call: TRBV9
d_call: NA
j_call: TRBJ2-5
cdr3_aa: CASRANSGKQETQYF
cdr3_nt: TGTGCCAGCAGGGCAAATAGCGGAAAACAAGAGACCCAGTACTTC

clone_size: NA
v_call: TRBV7-2
d_call: TRBD1
j_call: TRBJ2-2
cdr3_aa: CASSLVPDRAYTGELFF
cdr3_nt: TGTGCCAGCAGCTTAGTCCCGGACAGGGCCTACACCGGGGAGCTGTTTTTT

clone_size: NA
v_call: TRBV5-1
d_call: TRBD1
j_call: TRBJ2-1
cdr3_aa: CASSLSTGAGNEQFF
cdr3_nt: TGCGCCAGCAGCTTGTCTACAGGGGCAGGTAATGAGCAGTTCTTC

clone_size: NA
v_call: TRBV4-2
d_call: TRBD2
j_call: TRBJ2-7
cdr3_aa: CASSQEPLAGGTYEQYF
cdr3_nt: TGTGCCAGCAGCCAAGAGCCGCTAGCGGGGGGGACCTACGAGCAGTACTTC

clone_size: NA
v_call: TRBV6-5
d_call: TRBD2
j_call: TRBJ2-3
cdr3_aa: CASRLAGAPTDTQYF
cdr3_nt: TGTGCCAGCAGGCTAGCGGGAGCACCCACAGATACGCAGTATTTT

clone_size: NA
v_call: TRBV13
d_call: NA
j_call: TRBJ2-2
cdr3_aa: CASSLVMRENTGELFF
cdr3_nt: TGTGCCAGCAGCTTAGTGATGCGGGAGAACACCGGGGAGCTGTTTTTT

clone_size: NA
v_call: TRBV27
d_call: TRBD1
j_call: TRBJ1-2
cdr3_aa: CASTGQGARGYTF
cdr3_nt: TGTGCCAGCACGGGACAGGGGGCGCGCGGCTACACCTTC

clone_size: NA
v_call: TRBV19
d_call: NA
j_call: TRBJ2-7
cdr3_aa: CASSIGPDYEQYF
cdr3_nt: TGTGCCAGTAGTATAGGTCCGGACTACGAGCAGTACTTC

clone_size: NA
v_call: TRBV7-9
d_call: NA
j_call: TRBJ2-7
cdr3_aa: CASSFGPEQYF
cdr3_nt: TGTGCCAGCAGCTTTGGCCCCGAGCAGTACTTC

clone_size: NA
v_call: TRBV9
d_call: NA
j_call: TRBJ2-1
cdr3_aa: CASSVKQLISSYNEQFF
cdr3_nt: TGTGCCAGCAGCGTAAAACAGCTCATAAGCTCCTACAATGAGCAGTTCTTC

clone_size: few
v_call: TRBV7-9
d_call: TRBD1
j_call: TRBJ2-1
cdr3_aa: CASTSYNRGPYNEQFF
cdr3_nt: TGTGCCAGCACCTCCTACAACAGGGGCCCTTACAATGAGCAGTTCTTC

clone_size: NA
v_call: TRBV9
d_call: NA
j_call: TRBJ2-5
cdr3_aa: CASSVGSVETQYF
cdr3_nt: TGTGCCAGCAGCGTCGGGAGTGTGGAGACCCAGTACTTC

clone_size: few
v_call: TRBV5-6
d_call: NA
j_call: TRBJ2-7
cdr3_aa: CASSFSTGRVEQYF
cdr3_nt: TGTGCCAGCAGCTTCTCGACAGGTCGGGTCGAGCAGTACTTC

clone_size: few
v_call: TRBV28
d_call: NA
j_call: TRBJ2-1
cdr3_aa: CASSAAVGLTIDEQFF
cdr3_nt: TGTGCCAGCAGTGCTGCCGTGGGACTCACGATTGATGAGCAGTTCTTC

clone_size: NA
v_call: TRBV6-5
d_call: NA
j_call: TRBJ2-5
cdr3_aa: CASKGLRETQYF
cdr3_nt: TGTGCCAGCAAGGGGCTAAGGGAGACCCAGTACTTC

clone_size: NA
v_call: TRBV27
d_call: TRBD1
j_call: TRBJ1-5
cdr3_aa: CASSFRGPGANQPQHF
cdr3_nt: TGTGCCAGCAGTTTTAGGGGGCCAGGGGCCAATCAGCCCCAGCATTTT

clone_size: NA
v_call: TRBV7-2
d_call: TRBD1
j_call: TRBJ1-2
cdr3_aa: CASSLGDRVYGYTF
cdr3_nt: TGTGCCAGCAGCTTAGGGGACAGGGTCTATGGCTACACCTTC

clone_size: NA
v_call: TRBV7-9
d_call: NA
j_call: TRBJ1-3
cdr3_aa: CASSLDRGAGNTIYF
cdr3_nt: TGTGCCAGCAGCTTAGATCGGGGGGCAGGAAACACCATATATTTT

clone_size: few
v_call: TRBV27
d_call: NA
j_call: TRBJ1-3
cdr3_aa: CASSFLPWTSGNTIYF
cdr3_nt: TGTGCCAGCAGTTTTCTACCCTGGACAAGCGGAAACACCATATATTTT